Listed below are T cell receptor beta chains from one sample, sequenced in a study of blood T cell repertoires in COVID-19. Repertoires were generated with immunoSEQ multiplex PCR, while TCRdb's copy carries only in-frame clones and drops some. The sample includes about 180,000 clones, around 85% of them seen just once. Sequencing was done on a sample of peripheral blood. These receptors all come from a woman of 80 years or more with acute or convalescent COVID-19. The CDR3 runs from the conserved cysteine through the conserved F or W. D genes are given only for firm matches. Size is omitted from some rows. Given values are once, few, many or a class for expanded clones.

J | D | size | V | DNA | CDR3
TRBJ2-5 | . | few | TRBV4-1 | TGCGCCAGCAGCCAAGAGGGACTTTTAGGCGTAGTGGAAGAGACCCAGTACTTC | CASSQEGLLGVVEETQYF
TRBJ1-1 | . | . | TRBV30 | TGTGCCTTGGAGACCACAGGGTTCGCTGAAGCTTTCTTT | CALETTGFAEAFF
TRBJ2-5 | . | . | TRBV6-2/TRBV6-3 | TGTGCCAGCAGTTACGTCGCGGGGGCCCCCATCAGGGAGACCCAGTACTTC | CASSYVAGAPIRETQYF
TRBJ1-2 | . | . | TRBV27 | TGTGCCAGCAGTCAGACCACAGCGGACTATGGCTACACCTTC | CASSQTTADYGYTF
TRBJ2-1 | . | once | TRBV5-1 | TGCGCCAGCAGCTTGGAATCGAGCGGCTACAATGAGCAGTTCTTC | CASSLESSGYNEQFF
TRBJ1-5 | TRBD1 | . | TRBV5-5 | TGTGCCAGCAGCTTGTGGGACAGGGGAGACAATCAGCCCCAGCATTTT | CASSLWDRGDNQPQHF
TRBJ2-7 | . | . | TRBV20-1 | TGCAGTGCTGGCCTCACCTACGAGCAGTACTTC | CSAGLTYEQYF
TRBJ1-3 | TRBD1 | once | TRBV15 | TGTGCCACCAGCGGGCGAACAGGGGCCATTGGAAACACCATATATTTT | CATSGRTGAIGNTIYF
TRBJ2-5 | . | . | TRBV18 | TGTGCCAGCTCACGAGGGTGGGAGACCCAGTACTTC | CASSRGWETQYF
TRBJ1-1 | . | once | TRBV7-9 | TGTGCCAGCAGCCTCCGAGGAAGCCTTGAAGCTTTCTTT | CASSLRGSLEAFF
TRBJ2-7 | TRBD2 | . | TRBV6-4 | TGTGCCAGCAGGACCGGGACTAGCGCATCCTACGAGCAGTACTTC | CASRTGTSASYEQYF
TRBJ2-2 | . | . | TRBV5-1 | TGCGCCAGCAGCTCCTGGGAGCCGAACACCGGGGAGCTGTTTTTT | CASSSWEPNTGELFF
TRBJ1-3 | TRBD1 | . | TRBV2 | TGTGCCAGCAGTGAGAGCACAGGGGTGGGAAACACCATATATTTT | CASSESTGVGNTIYF
TRBJ2-1 | . | . | TRBV9 | TGTGCCAGCAGCCCCTCGGGAACAACCTACAATGAGCAGTTCTTC | CASSPSGTTYNEQFF
TRBJ2-5 | . | . | TRBV25-1 | TGTGCCAGCAGTGAGGGTCCCAGGGTGGGGACTCAAGAGACCCAGTACTTC | CASSEGPRVGTQETQYF
TRBJ2-5 | TRBD1 | . | TRBV2 | TGTGCCAGCAGTGCGGGACAGGTGGAGACCCAGTACTTC | CASSAGQVETQYF
TRBJ1-5 | . | . | TRBV5-1 | TGCGCCAGCAGCCGGGAAGGGAGCAATCAGCCCCAGCATTTT | CASSREGSNQPQHF
TRBJ2-3 | . | . | TRBV7-9 | TGTGCCAGCAGCGGGACTGGAAGCACAGATACGCAGTATTTT | CASSGTGSTDTQYF
TRBJ1-1 | . | . | TRBV6-5 | TGTGCCAGCAGCAAGCCGACTCCCGCTGAAGCTTTCTTT | CASSKPTPAEAFF
TRBJ2-7 | TRBD2 | . | TRBV6-2/TRBV6-3 | TGTGCCAGCAGTTACTCCCGGCTCGGGACTAGCGGCCTCTCCTACGAGCAGTACTTC | CASSYSRLGTSGLSYEQYF
TRBJ2-1 | TRBD2 | many | TRBV14 | TGTGCCAGCAGCCAAGAGCGGGGGACGTTCTCCTACAATGAGCAGTTCTTC | CASSQERGTFSYNEQFF
TRBJ1-6 | TRBD1 | . | TRBV6-5 | TGTGCCAGCAGCCGACCGACAGGGTTCAATTCACCCCTCCACTTT | CASSRPTGFNSPLHF
TRBJ2-2 | . | . | TRBV24-1 | TGTGCCACGAACAAGGGGGTTGGTACCGGGGAGCTGTTTTTT | CATNKGVGTGELFF
TRBJ1-6 | . | . | TRBV27 | TGTGCCAGCAGTTTATTCGGTTCACCCCTCCACTTT | CASSLFGSPLHF
TRBJ1-2 | . | . | TRBV6-6 | TGTGCCAGCGCTTCCGGGACTCCCCGCGGCTACACCTTC | CASASGTPRGYTF
TRBJ1-2 | . | . | TRBV24-1 | TGTGCCACCAGTGCAGGGAGGGGCTATGGCTACACCTTC | CATSAGRGYGYTF
TRBJ1-2 | . | . | TRBV29-1 | TGCAGCGTGGGCGACATGAGCGGGGCCCACTATGGCTACACCTTC | CSVGDMSGAHYGYTF
TRBJ1-1 | . | . | TRBV19 | TGTGCCAGTAGTATACACGGGGGAATTGATACTGAAGCTTTCTTT | CASSIHGGIDTEAFF
TRBJ2-7 | TRBD2 | . | TRBV9 | TGTGCCAGCAGCGAGGGACTAGCGGGGCTTTACGAGCAGTACTTC | CASSEGLAGLYEQYF
TRBJ1-1 | . | few | TRBV29-1 | TGCAGCTTTTCCCCGGGGGACCCCACTGAAGCTTTCTTT | CSFSPGDPTEAFF
TRBJ2-3 | . | . | TRBV27 | TGTGCCAGCAATCGCCTGGCCACAGATACGCAGTATTTT | CASNRLATDTQYF
TRBJ2-1 | . | . | TRBV19 | TGTGCCAGTAGTACCCCCAGGGTGCGGAATGAGCAGTTCTTC | CASSTPRVRNEQFF
TRBJ1-1 | . | . | TRBV5-6 | TGTGCCAGCACCACACAGGGAGGGAGGACTTTCTTT | CASTTQGGRTFF
TRBJ2-3 | TRBD2 | . | TRBV7-8 | TGTGCCAGCAGCTTACCACCGGGACTAGCGGTCCCAGGAACGCAGTATTTT | CASSLPPGLAVPGTQYF
TRBJ2-7 | . | few | TRBV5-1 | TGCGCCAGCAGCGAAAGAGGCGAGCAGTACTTC | CASSERGEQYF
TRBJ1-2 | . | few | TRBV5-1 | TGCGCCAGCAGCATATCTCAGGGGTATGGCTACACCTTC | CASSISQGYGYTF
TRBJ1-3 | . | . | TRBV2 | TGTGCCAGCAGCCCTAAAAACACCATATATTTT | CASSPKNTIYF
TRBJ1-4 | TRBD1 | . | TRBV28 | TGTGCCACCGGGGACAGGGACTATGAAAAACTGTTTTTT | CATGDRDYEKLFF
TRBJ1-1 | . | . | TRBV25-1 | TGTGCCAGCAGTGTGGCAGGGGAGAACACTGAAGCTTTCTTT | CASSVAGENTEAFF
TRBJ2-1 | . | few | TRBV6-6 | TGTGCCAGCAGTTACGGGCTAGCGTCCATGTACAATGAGCAGTTCTTC | CASSYGLASMYNEQFF
TRBJ2-5 | TRBD2 | . | TRBV5-1 | TGCGCCAGCTCTCCGGGAGGGGTAGGAGAGACCCAGTACTTC | CASSPGGVGETQYF
TRBJ2-1 | . | . | TRBV6-2/TRBV6-3 | TGTGCCAGCAGCCCCCGGGACACACGGTTCTTC | CASSPRDTRFF
TRBJ1-1 | . | once | TRBV19 | TGTGCCAGTTTCAGGGAGGGAACTGAAGCTTTCTTT | CASFREGTEAFF
TRBJ1-5 | . | few | TRBV5-8 | TGTGCCAGCAGCTTGGGTGCGGCAGGGAATCAGCCCCAGCATTTT | CASSLGAAGNQPQHF
TRBJ1-2 | TRBD1 | . | TRBV20-1 | TGCAGTGCTAGTCCCACAGGGGTGGGTGGCTACACCTTC | CSASPTGVGGYTF
TRBJ2-6 | . | . | TRBV7-9 | TGTGCCAGCAGCTTAGTAGGAGGGGTTGGGGCCAACGTCCTGACTTTC | CASSLVGGVGANVLTF
TRBJ2-1 | . | . | TRBV6-2/TRBV6-3 | TGTGCCAGCAGCCACCGAGCCCGGACAGTCGGTGGTGGTGAGCAGTTCTTC | CASSHRARTVGGGEQFF
TRBJ1-5 | . | . | TRBV6-2/TRBV6-3 | TGTGCCAGCAGTCAAAACAGGGCTCAGCCCCAGCATTTT | CASSQNRAQPQHF
TRBJ2-5 | . | . | TRBV5-1 | TGCGCCAGCAGCTTGGAGGGGCGGGAGACCCAGTACTTC | CASSLEGRETQYF